Given below is one T cell receptor (beta chain) in context. Libraries were prepared by immunoSEQ multiplex PCR; TCRdb keeps only in-frame clonotypes and omits some of them. Of 470,000 or so clones in the sample, around 90% were seen once. This sample was included in a study of blood T cell repertoires in COVID-19. This CDR3 contains 13 residues. Germline CDR1 SEHNR, CDR2 FQNEAQ (reference sequence). The V gene lost 5 bases and the J gene lost 7 bases, with 14 bases spanning the gap. The study assigned cohorts using participant-reported clinical history. This TCR was recovered from a young woman with acute COVID-19. The chain joins TRBV7-9 to TRBJ1-1; unclear D gene. Sequencing input: PBMCs or T cells enriched from blood (not recorded which). The CDR3 reads CASSQNPRGEAFF. CDR3 bases: TGTGCCAGCAGCCAGAACCCCCGAGGTGAAGCTTTCTTT.